One sample yielded the 19 T cell receptor beta chains listed below, sequenced in a study of CXCR3-negative and CXCR3-positive naive CD8 T cells. Findings of the study overall: A higher hydrophobicity marked the TRB CDR3s of CXCR3-positive naive cells versus CXCR3-negative naive cells.

Their recognized antigens are unknown. Libraries of TRB cDNA were made by 5' RACE and carried UMIs. TCRdb reanalyzed the 5' RACE reads, giving one entry per CDR3 protein sequence and no DNA. The sample has roughly 60,000 distinct CDR3 sequences, and its top ten clones hold approximately 0.8%. Sequencing input: naive CXCR3+ CD8+ T cells from blood. The subset: CD45RO-CCR7+CD27+CD95- naive CD8+ T cells expressing CXCR3 (TNR3+). Receptors originate from a human donor in good health. Some clones in this sample may be carry-over from other donors' samples.

Here the CDR3 reads CASSLTGNTGELFF. This chain uses TRBV7-6 with TRBJ2-2. In germline, CDR1 is SGHVS, CDR2 FNYEAQ. The CDR3 has 14 amino acids.

The chain couples TRBV5-6 to TRBJ2-1; TCRdb designates TRBD1, a call that cannot be tested without DNA. Germline V CDR1 and CDR2: SGHDT, YYEEEE. The CDR3 sequence is 14 residues long. This CDR3 reads CASRAFGAGNEQFF. The full variable domain, with the rest looked up from reference TRBV5-6 and TRBJ2-1, is DAGVTQSPTHLIKTRGQQVTLRCSPKSGHDTVSWYQQALGQGPQFIFQYYEEEERQRGNFPDRFSGHQFPNYSSELNVNALLLGDSALYLCASRAFGAGNEQFFGPGTRLTVL.

The chain combines TRBV6-5 with TRBJ2-1; TCRdb reports TRBD2, a call that lacks DNA to check it against. From germline, CDR1 is MNHEY and CDR2 SVGAGI. This CDR3 has 17 residues. Here the CDR3 reads CASSRLAGGPYDNEQFF.

The chain carries TRBV28 and TRBJ2-7; without DNA, the TCRdb call of TRBD1 cannot be checked. The length of the CDR3 is 13 residues. Germline V gene data show CDR1 as MDHEN and CDR2 as SYDVKM. This chain's CDR3 is CASSLLEGYEQYF.

The chain links TRBV28 to TRBJ2-1; TCRdb selects TRBD1, and the lack of DNA leaves this call unchecked. CDR1 and CDR2 (germline): MDHEN, SYDVKM. The CDR3 is 12 amino acids. This chain's CDR3 is CASGTEYNEQFF. Complete variable domain (other parts from reference TRBV28 and TRBJ2-1): DVKVTQSSRYLVKRTGEKVFLECVQDMDHENMFWYRQDPGLGLRLIYFSYDVKMKEKGDIPEGYSVSREKKERFSLILESASTNQTSMYLCASGTEYNEQFFGPGTRLTVL.

The rearrangement links TRBV28 to TRBJ1-5. The CDR3 spans 15 residues. Looked up from germline, CDR1 is MDHEN and CDR2 is SYDVKM. The CDR3 protein is CASSPSWVSNQPQHF.

The rearrangement links TRBV15 to TRBJ2-7. This CDR3 contains 13 residues. Germline V CDR1 and CDR2: LNHNV, YYDKDF (reference sequence). CDR3 loop: CATSREDGYEQYF.

The V gene is TRBV7-9, the J gene TRBJ2-7; TCRdb's D call, TRBD1, is unchecked because there is no DNA. CDR3 length equals 16 residues. Germline V gene sequence: CDR1 SEHNR, CDR2 FQNEAQ (reference sequence). The chain's CDR3 is CASSLVVGTGSYEQYF.

The gene calls are TRBV14 and TRBJ2-2; TCRdb proposes TRBD1, but this gene call is untestable without DNA. CDR1 is SGHDN, CDR2 FVKESK, per germline. CDR3 size: 15 residues. CDR3 in amino acids: CASSHPGQNTGELFF.

The chain joins TRBV2 to TRBJ1-1. The CDR3 sequence is 13 residues long. Germline V lookup: CDR1 SNHLY, CDR2 FYNNEI. The chain's CDR3 is CASSDGVLTEAFF.

The rearrangement links TRBV2 to TRBJ2-3; lacking DNA, the TRBD1 call made by TCRdb goes unchecked. This CDR3 has 14 amino acids. CDR1 and CDR2 (germline): SNHLY, FYNNEI. CDR3 in amino acids: CASTGEFNTDTQYF.

The rearrangement uses TRBV10-3 and TRBJ2-1. The germline V gene has CDR1 ENHRY and CDR2 SYGVKD. This CDR3 is built from 13 residues. The CDR3 protein is CAISAEAMNEQFF.

This sequence joins TRBV18 and TRBJ2-3; TCRdb picks TRBD1, but there is no DNA to check that call. Looked up from germline, CDR1 is KGHSH and CDR2 is LQKENI. This CDR3 is built from 16 residues. CDR3 amino acids: CASSGSVGPDPDTQYF.

This sequence joins TRBV4-3 and TRBJ2-1; TCRdb reports TRBD1, a call that lacks DNA to check it against. Germline V gene data show CDR1 as LGHNA and CDR2 as YSLEER. The CDR3 runs to 16 residues. Here the CDR3 reads CASSQDGGANYNEQFF.

The chain couples TRBV25-1 to TRBJ1-2. The CDR3 covers 13 residues. In germline, CDR1 is MGHDK, CDR2 SYGVNS. This chain's CDR3 is CASSGAELYGYTF.

This chain joins TRBV4-2 and TRBJ1-2; the TCRdb D gene call, TRBD1, has no DNA to confirm it. Germline V CDR1 and CDR2: LGHNA, YNFKEQ. The CDR3 runs 16 residues. The CDR3 loop reads CASSQDGVDRLGGYTF.

CDR3 loop: CASRPGGQNQPQHF. The J gene is TRBJ1-5, the V gene TRBV6-5; TCRdb's assignment of TRBD1 cannot be checked, as there is no DNA. Germline V CDR1 and CDR2: MNHEY, SVGAGI. CDR3 length: 14 residues.

The CDR3 reads CASSFRVQDYEQYF. This chain links TRBV12-3 or TRBV12-4 with TRBJ2-7; TCRdb calls TRBD1, which cannot be checked without DNA. This CDR3 comprises 14 residues.

The chain couples TRBV7-2 to TRBJ2-3. This CDR3 is 13 amino acids long. The germline gives CDR1 SGHTA, CDR2 FQGNSA. CDR3 in amino acids: CASDAWTPETQYF.